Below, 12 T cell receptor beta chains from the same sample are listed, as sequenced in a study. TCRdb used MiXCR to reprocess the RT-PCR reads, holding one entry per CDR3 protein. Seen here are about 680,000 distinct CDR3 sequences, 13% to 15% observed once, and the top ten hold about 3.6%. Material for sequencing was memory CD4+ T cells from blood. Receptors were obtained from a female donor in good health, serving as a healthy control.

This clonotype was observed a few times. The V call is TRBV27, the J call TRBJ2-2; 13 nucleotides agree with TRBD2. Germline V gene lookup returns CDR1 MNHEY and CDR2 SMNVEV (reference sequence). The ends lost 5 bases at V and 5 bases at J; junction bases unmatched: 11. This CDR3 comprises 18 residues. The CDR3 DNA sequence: TGTGCCAGCAGTCCTGGACTAGCGGGAGTATTGCGTACCGGGGAGCTGTTTTTT. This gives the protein CASSPGLAGVLRTGELFF.

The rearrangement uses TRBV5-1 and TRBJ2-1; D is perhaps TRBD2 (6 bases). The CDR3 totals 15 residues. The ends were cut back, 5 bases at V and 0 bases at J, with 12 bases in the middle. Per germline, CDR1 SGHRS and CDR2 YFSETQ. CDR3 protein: CASRHDGSSYNEQFF. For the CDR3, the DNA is TGCGCCAGCAGACACGACGGGAGCTCCTACAATGAGCAGTTCTTC.

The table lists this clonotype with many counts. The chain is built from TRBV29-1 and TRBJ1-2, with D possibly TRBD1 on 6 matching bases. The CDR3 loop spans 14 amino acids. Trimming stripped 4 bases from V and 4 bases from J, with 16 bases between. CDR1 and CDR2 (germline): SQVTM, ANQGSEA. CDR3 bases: TGCAGCGTTGGTACTCGGGACACGATCTATGGCTACACCTTC. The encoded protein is CSVGTRDTIYGYTF.

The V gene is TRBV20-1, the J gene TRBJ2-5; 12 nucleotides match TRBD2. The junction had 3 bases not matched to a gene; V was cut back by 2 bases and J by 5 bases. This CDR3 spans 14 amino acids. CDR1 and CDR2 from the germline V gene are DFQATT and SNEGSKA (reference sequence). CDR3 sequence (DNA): TGCAGTGCTAGAAGACTAGCGGGAGACGAGACCCAGTACTTC. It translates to CSARRLAGDETQYF.

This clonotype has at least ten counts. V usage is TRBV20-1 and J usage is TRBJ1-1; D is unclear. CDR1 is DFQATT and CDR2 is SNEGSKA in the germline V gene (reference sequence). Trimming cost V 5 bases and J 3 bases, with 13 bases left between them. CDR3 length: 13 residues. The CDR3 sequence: CSAPGRGDTEAFF. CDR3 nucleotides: TGCAGTGCTCCAGGACGGGGAGACACTGAAGCTTTCTTT.

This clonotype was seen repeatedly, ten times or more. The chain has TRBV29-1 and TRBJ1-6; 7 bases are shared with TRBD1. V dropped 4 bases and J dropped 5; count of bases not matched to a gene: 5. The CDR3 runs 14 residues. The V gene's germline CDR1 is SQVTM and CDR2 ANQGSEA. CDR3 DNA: TGCAGCGTTGCTGAGGGACAGAATAATTCACCCCTCCACTTT. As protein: CSVAEGQNNSPLHF.

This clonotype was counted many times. CDR3 sequence: CASSPYNEQFF. For the CDR3, the DNA is TGTGCCAGCAGCCCCTACAATGAGCAGTTCTTC. The rearrangement joins TRBV7-2 to TRBJ2-1; D gene uncertain. This CDR3 has 11 residues. Trimming took 5 bases from V and 2 from J, leaving 1 base between them. CDR1 and CDR2 (germline): SGHTA, FQGNSA.

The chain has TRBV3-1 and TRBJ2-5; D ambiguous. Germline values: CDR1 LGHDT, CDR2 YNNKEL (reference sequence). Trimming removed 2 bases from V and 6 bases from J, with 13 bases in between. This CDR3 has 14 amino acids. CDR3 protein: CASSQKRFVKTQYF. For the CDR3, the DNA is TGTGCCAGCAGCCAAAAGAGGTTCGTCAAGACCCAGTACTTC.

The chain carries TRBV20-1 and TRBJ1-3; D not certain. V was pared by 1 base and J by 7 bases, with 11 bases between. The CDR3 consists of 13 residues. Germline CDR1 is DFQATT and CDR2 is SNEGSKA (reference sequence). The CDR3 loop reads CSARGNSENTIYF. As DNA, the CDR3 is TGCAGTGCTAGAGGAAACAGTGAGAACACCATATATTTT.

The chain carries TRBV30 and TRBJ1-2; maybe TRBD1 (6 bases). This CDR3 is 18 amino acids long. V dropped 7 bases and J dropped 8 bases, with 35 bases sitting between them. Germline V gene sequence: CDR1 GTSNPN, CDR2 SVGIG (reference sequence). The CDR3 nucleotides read TGTGCCTCCTGGGGGCAGGGGCCAACTCCCGTTCCAACTATGGGCTACACCTTC. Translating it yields CASWGQGPTPVPTMGYTF.

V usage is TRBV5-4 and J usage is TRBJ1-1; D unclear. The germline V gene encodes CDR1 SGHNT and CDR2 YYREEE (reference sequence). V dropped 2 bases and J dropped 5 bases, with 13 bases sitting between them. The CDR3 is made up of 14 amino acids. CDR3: CASSFSIQGTEAFF. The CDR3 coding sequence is TGTGCCAGCAGCTTTAGTATTCAAGGGACTGAAGCTTTCTTT.

CDR3 sequence (DNA): TGTGCCAGCAGTTTACGGTCGGCAGGGCAGGATGGCTACACCTTC. This encodes CASSLRSAGQDGYTF. This chain joins TRBV6-5 and TRBJ1-2, with D perhaps TRBD1 (5 bases). Germline lookup yields CDR1 MNHEY and CDR2 SVGAGI. The CDR3 is made up of 15 amino acids. With 4 bases removed from V and 6 bases from J, the gap between germline ends came to 18 bases.